A single sample gave rise to the 9 T cell receptor beta chains below, sequenced in a study of T cell responses to AZD1222 COVID-19 vaccine. The protocol was immunoSEQ multiplex PCR, while the TCRdb copy is restricted to in-frame clones and leaves out a portion. The sample lists 70,000 to 95,000 clones, approximately 89% occurring once. The starting material was peripheral blood, obtained on day 0 of MenACWY control vaccination. The receptors here all came from an adult in good health.

The rearrangement uses TRBV21-1 and TRBJ1-4; TRBD1 was called by the table and not checked on the DNA. TRBV21-1 is flagged as a pseudogene. The CDR3 covers 17 residues. The CDR3 region is CASIRDRGNTTNEKLFF. The CDR3 DNA sequence: TGTGCCAGCATCAGGGACAGGGGAAATACAACTAATGAAAAACTGTTTTTT.

CDR3 nucleotides: TGTGCCACTTCGGCGCAGGGGTCTTCACCCCTCCACTTT. It translates to CATSAQGSSPLHF. This chain connects TRBV12-3 or TRBV12-4 to TRBJ1-6; a weak D match, TRBD1 (6 bases). V gave up 10 bases and J gave up 9 bases, with 16 bases separating them. This CDR3 contains 13 residues.

This chain links TRBV4-1 with TRBJ1-4; TRBD1 might be the D (5 bases). This CDR3 has 14 amino acids. Germline-derived CDR1 and CDR2 are MGHRA and YSYEKL. With 1 base removed from V and 4 bases from J, the gap between germline ends came to 7 bases. The CDR3 here is CASSQGGFNEKLFF. DNA for the CDR3: TGCGCCAGCAGCCAAGGGGGGTTTAATGAAAAACTGTTTTTT.

This chain uses TRBV24-1 with TRBJ2-2, with D possibly matching TRBD1 (8 bases). The CDR3 is 17 amino acids. Trimming took 3 bases from V and 3 from J, leaving 16 bases between them. Germline-derived CDR1 and CDR2 are KGHDR and SFDVKD. Here the CDR3 DNA reads TGTGCCACCAGTGATCGTGACAGGGGAGGGGACACCGGGGAGCTGTTTTTT. Residues: CATSDRDRGGDTGELFF.

V usage is TRBV7-8 and J usage is TRBJ2-2, with 9 bases that match TRBD2. Looked up from germline, CDR1 is SGHVS and CDR2 is FQNEAQ. V lost 1 base to trimming and J lost 4 bases; unmatched junction nucleotides: 7. This CDR3 is 17 amino acids long. CDR3 coding DNA: TGTGCCAGCAGCTTAGAGTCAGCGGGGGGATTCACCGGGGAGCTGTTTTTT. Protein: CASSLESAGGFTGELFF.

This sequence joins TRBV5-4 and TRBJ2-1; TRBD2 matches 7 bases. The ends lost 5 bases at V and 0 bases at J; junction bases unmatched: 8. The germline CDR1 and CDR2 sequences are SGHNT and YYREEE (reference sequence). CDR3 length: 16 residues. The chain's CDR3 is CASRSGLADSYNEQFF. CDR3 nucleotide sequence: TGTGCCAGCAGGTCGGGGCTAGCGGACTCCTACAATGAGCAGTTCTTC.

This clone was found a few times. CDR3 nucleotide sequence: TGTGCCAGCAGCAAAAGAGCGGGGAGCTCCTACGAGCAGTACTTC. Its protein is CASSKRAGSSYEQYF. The rearrangement joins TRBV9 to TRBJ2-7; 7 nucleotides agree with TRBD2. Germline V lookup: CDR1 SGDLS, CDR2 YYNGEE. The V segment lost 4 bases and the J segment 0 bases; nucleotides outside the gene matches: 7. The CDR3 is 15 residues long.

This chain links TRBV7-2 with TRBJ2-7, with D hard to call. Trimming shortened V by 5 bases and J by 6 bases, and 11 bases separated the two germline ends. The germline CDR1 and CDR2 sequences are SGHTA and FQGNSA. The CDR3 runs to 12 residues. The CDR3 DNA follows: TGTGCCAGCAGCCTACGCGACCCCGAGCAGTACTTC. Its translation: CASSLRDPEQYF.

The chain employs TRBV11-1 and TRBJ2-1, with no clear D. The CDR3 covers 15 residues. Germline assignment: CDR1 SGHAT and CDR2 FQDESV (reference sequence). Between the trimmed V and J ends, which lost 5 bases and 0 bases, there was a span of 11 bases. Here the CDR3 reads CASSGVLNSYNEQFF. The DNA for the CDR3 is TGTGCCAGCAGCGGGGTCCTGAACTCCTACAATGAGCAGTTCTTC.